This T cell receptor (beta chain) was captured by sequencing in a study of blood T cell repertoires in COVID-19. For the study at large: Italy, Spain and the United States were the sources of the convalescent and acute COVID-19 samples. Sources were T cells, B-cell-depleted T cells, or PBMCs; the material itself was cDNA or gDNA.

Here immunoSEQ multiplex PCR was the method, and the copy in TCRdb shows in-frame clones only, minus some. This repertoire shows roughly 200,000 clones, 65% to 85% found once; its top ten account for around 8.1%. Trimming removed 5 bases from V and 5 bases from J, with 18 bases in between. Germline CDR1 reads SGHTA; CDR2 reads FQGTGA. The CDR3 runs 15 residues. This TCR came from a man aged 35 to 55 with active or convalescent COVID-19. This chain links TRBV7-3 with TRBJ2-5; TRBD1 is a possible D gene (5 bases). The sequencing sample was made of peripheral blood. The CDR3 sequence: CASSPRGRAGETQYF. The CDR3 nucleotides are TGTGCCAGCAGCCCCCGAGGCAGGGCAGGGGAGACCCAGTACTTC. Full variable domain (rest looked up from reference TRBV7-3 and TRBJ2-5): GAGVSQTPSNKVTEKGKYVELRCDPISGHTALYWYRQSLGQGPEFLIYFQGTGAADDSGLPNDRFFAVRPEGSVSTLKIQRTERGDSAVYLCASSPRGRAGETQYFGPGTRLLVL.